This T cell receptor (beta chain) was recovered during a study of T cell responses to AZD1222 COVID-19 vaccine. Notes on the study in general: Donors were largely white British and mainly female; clonal diversity was possibly underestimated.

Using immunoSEQ multiplex PCR, the repertoire was profiled, and TCRdb retains in-frame clones only, with some absent. The sample yields about 120,000 clones, roughly nine tenths seen once. About this clone itself: The antigen is not known.

Germline V gene sequence: CDR1 SGHRS, CDR2 YFSETQ. V gave up 2 bases and J gave up 3 bases, with 11 bases separating them. CDR3 length: 14 residues. The input for sequencing was peripheral blood, taken on day 0 of AZD1222 vaccination. The receptor was isolated from an adult in good health. The chain employs TRBV5-1 and TRBJ1-2; D unclear. CDR3 in amino acids: CASSFAGLDYGYTF. In DNA form, the CDR3 reads TGCGCCAGCAGCTTCGCGGGTCTGGACTATGGCTACACCTTC.